Following are 10 T cell receptor beta chains from one sample sequenced in a study of T cells in localized non-small cell lung cancer (dated by TCRdb to the early 2020s). Library method: the immunoSEQ multiplex PCR assay. TCRdb re-hosts the immuneACCESS table, in-frame sequences only. Its copies lack some clones; in the studies checked, an unresolved V gene accounts for under half of them, and the cause for the rest is not known. The sample table contains some 30,000 clones; only one count was recorded for more than 75% of them. The ten biggest clones cover roughly 33% of the sample. The sequencing used peripheral blood, collected before any cancer treatment. The receptor source for this set is a male donor at least 60 years old with stage II squamous cell lung carcinoma.

V usage is TRBV13 and J usage is TRBJ2-2; maybe TRBD1 (6 bases). Germline V gene sequence: CDR1 PRHDT, CDR2 FYEKMQ (reference sequence). Between the trimmed V and J ends, which lost 2 bases and 6 bases, there was a span of 16 bases. The CDR3 length is 16 residues. The CDR3 nucleotides read TGTGCCAGCAGCTTACCAGGGGTTGTTCGCGCCGGGGAGCTGTTTTTT. It translates to CASSLPGVVRAGELFF.

This chain links TRBV19 with TRBJ2-3, with D maybe TRBD2 (6 bases). Per germline, CDR1 LNHDA and CDR2 SQIVND (reference sequence). CDR3 length equals 14 residues. V was trimmed by 6 bases and J by 0 bases, leaving 10 bases between them. The CDR3 loop reads CASRASGSTDTQYF. The DNA of the CDR3 is TGTGCCAGTAGGGCCAGCGGGAGCACAGATACGCAGTATTTT.

This clone has just a few counts. The chain uses TRBV2 and TRBJ2-3; D not resolved. The CDR3 extends over 15 amino acids. CDR1 is SNHLY, CDR2 FYNNEI, per germline. Trimming shortened V by 3 bases and J by 0 bases, and 10 bases separated the two germline ends. The CDR3 DNA reads as TGTGCCAGCAGTGATAGGGTAATCAGCACAGATACGCAGTATTTT. Its translation: CASSDRVISTDTQYF. Complete variable domain (other parts from reference TRBV2 and TRBJ2-3): EPEVTQTPSHQVTQMGQEVILRCVPISNHLYFYWYRQILGQKVEFLVSFYNNEISEKSEIFDDQFSVERPDGSNFTLKIRSTKLEDSAMYFCASSDRVISTDTQYFGPGTRLTVL.

V and J are TRBV9 and TRBJ2-1; D not certain. Germline loops: CDR1 SGDLS, CDR2 YYNGEE. The CDR3 contains 15 residues. Deletions cut 3 bases from V and 0 bases from J, with 10 bases between. The CDR3 bases are TGTGCCAGCAGCGGAGTAGTGAGCTCCTACAATGAGCAGTTCTTC. Translating it yields CASSGVVSSYNEQFF.

V usage is TRBV5-4 and J usage is TRBJ1-2, with D tentatively TRBD1 (5 bases). CDR1 is SGHNT, CDR2 YYREEE, per germline (reference sequence). The CDR3 is made up of 14 amino acids. V was pared by 0 bases and J by 7 bases, with 13 bases between. Written as DNA, the CDR3 is TGTGCCAGCAGCTTGGACAGGACTGTGGGTGGCTACACCTTC. This sequence encodes CASSLDRTVGGYTF.

V and J are TRBV5-6 and TRBJ2-7; TRBD1 or TRBD2 may be the D gene (5 bases each). CDR3 length: 16 amino acids. In germline, CDR1 is SGHDT, CDR2 YYEEEE. Trimming left V 1 base short and J 1 base short, with 15 bases between. CDR3 bases: TGTGCCAGCAGCTTGCGGGACCCCGAGTGGTCCTACGAGCAGTACTTC. Amino acid sequence: CASSLRDPEWSYEQYF.

In this sample, this clone turned up many times. This chain links TRBV25-1 with TRBJ1-1; 10 bases map to TRBD1. V lost 8 bases and J lost 4; bases outside the gene matches: 10. The CDR3 sequence is 15 residues long. Per the germline V gene, CDR1 is MGHDK and CDR2 is SYGVNS. The CDR3 is CASQPSRTGGTEAFF. As DNA, the CDR3 is TGTGCCAGCCAACCGTCCCGGACAGGGGGCACTGAAGCTTTCTTT.

A few counts support this clone. The gene calls are TRBV29-1 and TRBJ1-1; D gene ambiguous. Trimming shortened V by 2 bases and J by 11 bases, and 9 bases separated the two germline ends. In germline, CDR1 is SQVTM, CDR2 ANQGSEA. The CDR3 loop spans 10 amino acids. The CDR3 reads CSVEPAGAFF. In DNA, the CDR3 is TGCAGCGTTGAACCGGCCGGGGCTTTCTTT.

This chain connects TRBV2 to TRBJ2-1, with TRBD2 matching 10 bases. Per the germline V gene, CDR1 is SNHLY and CDR2 is FYNNEI. With V trimmed by 4 bases and J by 2 bases, 5 bases remained unmatched. This CDR3 is 16 amino acids long. The DNA of the CDR3 is TGTGCCAGCAGTGTTCGACTAGCGGGTCCCTACAATGAGCAGTTCTTC. Translated, it gives CASSVRLAGPYNEQFF.

This clone has just a few counts. The chain combines TRBV7-6 with TRBJ2-2; tentatively, D is TRBD2 (6 bases). The CDR3 runs 13 residues. With 5 bases removed from V and 7 bases from J, the gap between germline ends came to 11 bases. Germline V gene data show CDR1 as SGHVS and CDR2 as FNYEAQ. CDR3 in amino acids: CASSQRGIGELFF. CDR3 bases: TGTGCCAGCAGCCAACGGGGGATCGGGGAGCTGTTTTTT.